The 21 T cell receptor beta chains in this list originate from one sample, sequenced in a study of T cells in Graves' hyperthyroidism and ophthalmopathy. RNA transcripts served as the template for amplifying TCR beta CDR3 regions. TCR CDR3 underwent first-round RT-PCR with the HTBI primer set. One entry per CDR3 protein results from TCRdb running MiXCR on the multiplex PCR reads. The data hold roughly 350,000 distinct CDR3 sequences, with roughly 15% observed a single time. Sequenced input: blood. These receptors were collected from a woman aged 40 to 50 with Graves' ophthalmopathy.

This clonotype was detected ten times or more. The chain is built from TRBV24-1 and TRBJ2-5; 8 bases are a match to TRBD1. This CDR3 contains 14 residues. Trimming removed 3 bases from V and 5 bases from J; junction bases left unmatched: 4. CDR1 and CDR2 (germline): KGHDR, SFDVKD. The CDR3 DNA reads TGTGCCACCAGTGATGTCACAGGGGGTGAGACCCAGTACTTC. Its translation is CATSDVTGGETQYF.

This clonotype was picked up many times. The chain couples TRBV20-1 to TRBJ1-1, with no clear D. V was trimmed by 2 bases and J by 4 bases, leaving 14 bases between them. The V gene's germline CDR1 is DFQATT and CDR2 SNEGSKA (reference sequence). This CDR3 comprises 14 residues. The chain's CDR3 is CSARPLNTGTEAFF. The CDR3 nucleotides read TGCAGTGCTAGACCTCTCAATACGGGCACTGAAGCTTTCTTT.

Only a few counts were recorded for this clonotype. The chain combines TRBV6-4 with TRBJ2-5; D could derive from TRBD1 or TRBD2 (5 bases each). CDR1 and CDR2 (germline): MRHNA, SNTAGT. Trimming shortened V by 5 bases and J by 8 bases, and 18 bases separated the two germline ends. This CDR3 region has 14 residues. CDR3 nucleotides: TGTGCCAGCAGTTACGGGGCCTTGGGGAGAACCCAGTACTTC. Its protein product is CASSYGALGRTQYF.

The chain carries TRBV12-3 or TRBV12-4 and TRBJ2-4; TRBD2 matches 7 bases. This CDR3 region has 17 residues. Unmatched junction bases numbered 10, after V lost 5 bases and J lost 0 bases. CDR3 in DNA: TGTGCCAGCAGTCTCCGGGCGGGGGACTTAGCCAAAAACATTCAGTACTTC. This sequence encodes CASSLRAGDLAKNIQYF.

There are many counts of this clonotype. V usage is TRBV6-1 and J usage is TRBJ1-3; D may be TRBD1 (5 bases). The V end was cut by 6 bases, the J end by 0 bases, with 9 bases between. This CDR3 is built from 14 residues. Germline V gene data show CDR1 as MNHNS and CDR2 as SASEGT. CDR3 bases: TGTGCCAGCAGAGGACAAACCTCTGGAAACACCATATATTTT. Its protein product is CASRGQTSGNTIYF.

This clonotype was recorded many times. The chain links TRBV11-3 to TRBJ1-2; D not resolved. The V gene's germline CDR1 is SGHNT and CDR2 YENEEA. CDR3 length: 14 residues. V was cut by 0 bases and J by 3 bases, with 8 bases left in between. The CDR3 DNA is TGTGCCAGCAGCTTAGACGGGCAGGACTATGGCTACACCTTC. Translated, it gives CASSLDGQDYGYTF.

This chain connects TRBV20-1 to TRBJ2-7; TRBD2 aligns across 8 bases. The CDR3 contains 13 residues. Germline CDR1 reads DFQATT; CDR2 reads SNEGSKA (reference sequence). The V and J ends lost 6 bases and 5 bases, in that order; junction bases with no gene match: 9. In DNA, the CDR3 is TGCAGTGCCCCACGAGCGGGAGTGAACGAGCAGTACTTC. Translating it yields CSAPRAGVNEQYF.

The table lists this clonotype with many counts. The chain links TRBV12-3 or TRBV12-4 to TRBJ1-1; no reliable D call. Between the trimmed V and J ends, which lost 0 bases and 11 bases, there was a span of 13 bases. The CDR3 spans 13 residues. CDR3 protein: CASSLAEGNSAFF. Here the CDR3 DNA reads TGTGCCAGCAGTTTAGCGGAGGGTAACAGCGCTTTCTTT.

This clonotype has only a few counts. The chain uses TRBV7-9 and TRBJ2-2, with TRBD1 matching 8 bases. Germline CDR1 and CDR2: SEHNR and FQNEAQ (reference sequence). The CDR3 totals 15 residues. V lost 2 bases to trimming and J lost 5 bases; unmatched junction nucleotides: 4. The CDR3: CASSLRQGMTGELFF. In nucleotides, the CDR3 is TGTGCCAGCAGCTTAAGACAGGGGATGACCGGGGAGCTGTTTTTT.

This clonotype came up a few times. The chain links TRBV6-1 to TRBJ1-6, with unresolved D. This CDR3 comprises 19 residues. Germline V CDR1 and CDR2: MNHNS, SASEGT. The V end lost 5 bases, the J end lost 3 bases, and 23 bases lay between the germline ends. CDR3 in amino acids: CASSLLRPSAGYYNSPLHF. CDR3 DNA: TGTGCCAGCAGTCTCCTCCGCCCGTCGGCGGGCTACTATAATTCACCCCTCCACTTT.

This clonotype was seen ten or more times. The chain employs TRBV2 and TRBJ1-1; unclear D gene. Trimming took 8 bases from V and 1 from J, leaving 11 bases between them. The CDR3 spans 13 residues. CDR1 is SNHLY, CDR2 FYNNEI, per germline. The CDR3 is CASVYDGNTEAFF. In DNA form, the CDR3 reads TGTGCCAGCGTGTACGACGGGAACACTGAAGCTTTCTTT.

This clonotype was seen at least ten times. This chain connects TRBV5-1 to TRBJ2-5; 9 bases match TRBD1. This CDR3 contains 15 residues. Germline trimming cut 1 base from V and 5 bases from J; bases unmatched to any gene: 6. Germline assignment: CDR1 SGHRS and CDR2 YFSETQ. This CDR3 is CASSLTRDRAETQYF. The CDR3 nucleotides read TGCGCCAGCAGCTTGACACGGGACAGGGCGGAGACCCAGTACTTC.

In its sample, this clonotype was seen many times. CDR3 coding DNA: TGTGCCAGCAGCTTGGGCAGGACAACTCAGCCCCAGCATTTT. Protein product: CASSLGRTTQPQHF. The chain carries TRBV7-2 and TRBJ1-5; a possible D gene is TRBD1 (5 bases). The germline gives CDR1 SGHTA, CDR2 FQGNSA. Trimming cost V 3 bases and J 6 bases, with 12 bases left between them. The CDR3 covers 14 residues.

In this sample, this clonotype turned up many times. This rearrangement joins TRBV29-1 to TRBJ1-2; D unresolved. V dropped 3 bases and J dropped 5 bases, with 10 bases sitting between them. CDR1 and CDR2 from the germline V gene are SQVTM and ANQGSEA. The CDR3 is 12 amino acids. CDR3: CSVDTALYGYTF. CDR3 bases: TGCAGCGTTGACACGGCCCTTTATGGCTACACCTTC.

Regarding this clonotype: A much larger clone differs from this one at a single base, so this may be a read error. J is TRBJ2-3 and V is TRBV11-3; D is tentatively TRBD1 or TRBD2 (5 bases each). Germline CDR1 and CDR2: SGHNT and YENEEA. The CDR3 is 15 amino acids. This CDR3 is CANSLGGLRGDTQYF. The CDR3 DNA reads as TGTGCCAACAGCTTAGGCGGGCTTCGGGGCGATACGCAGTATTTT.

The V and J genes are TRBV5-6 and TRBJ1-2, with TRBD1 identical over 7 bases. After removal of 4 bases from V and 8 bases from J, the junction contained 8 bases not matched to a gene. There are 13 residues in the CDR3. Looked up from germline, CDR1 is SGHDT and CDR2 is YYEEEE. The CDR3 DNA reads as TGTGCCAGCAGCCACGACAGGGTTCAGGGCTACACCTTC. Translated: CASSHDRVQGYTF. The full variable domain, rest sourced from reference TRBV5-6 and TRBJ1-2, is DAGVTQSPTHLIKTRGQQVTLRCSPKSGHDTVSWYQQALGQGPQFIFQYYEEEERQRGNFPDRFSGHQFPNYSSELNVNALLLGDSALYLCASSHDRVQGYTFGSGTRLTVV.

This clonotype has a count of ten or more. The chain uses TRBV2 and TRBJ2-3; D call uncertain. V was trimmed by 5 bases and J by 1 base, leaving 4 bases between them. This CDR3 region has 12 residues. Germline V lookup: CDR1 SNHLY, CDR2 FYNNEI. CDR3 amino acids: CASSRGTDTQYF. The CDR3 DNA sequence: TGTGCCAGCAGTAGAGGCACAGATACGCAGTATTTT.

This clonotype was recorded many times. The V gene is TRBV6-1, the J gene TRBJ1-1; no clear D gene. The CDR3 covers 17 residues. Germline values: CDR1 MNHNS, CDR2 SASEGT. The ends were cut back, 5 bases at V and 3 bases at J, with 22 bases in the middle. For the CDR3, the DNA is TGTGCCAGCAGTCCGAGAACAAAAGGTTGGTTGGACACTGAAGCTTTCTTT. As protein: CASSPRTKGWLDTEAFF.

At least ten counts were recorded for this clonotype. The J gene is TRBJ2-7, the V gene TRBV20-1, with 9 positions matching TRBD1. CDR1 is DFQATT, CDR2 SNEGSKA, per germline (reference sequence). V trimming: 5 bases; J trimming: 3 bases; junction bases outside the gene matches: 5. The CDR3 length is 13 residues. CDR3 bases: TGCAGTGCTCAGGGACAGGGATTCTACGAGCAGTACTTC. This sequence encodes CSAQGQGFYEQYF.

This clonotype has just a few counts. The V and J genes are TRBV30 and TRBJ2-7; D gene unclear. CDR1 and CDR2 from the germline V gene are GTSNPN and SVGIG (reference sequence). CDR3 length: 11 residues. The V and J ends lost 1 base and 7 bases respectively, with 8 bases between them. The CDR3 sequence is CAWSGGWEQYF. In DNA form, the CDR3 reads TGTGCCTGGAGTGGGGGATGGGAGCAGTACTTC.

V is TRBV11-2 and J is TRBJ2-1; D remains unclear. Germline lookup yields CDR1 SGHAT and CDR2 FQNNGV. Trimming pared 5 bases from V and 7 bases from J, leaving 9 bases between. This CDR3 contains 12 residues. CDR3 coding DNA: TGTGCCAGCAGCGCCACCGGGAATGAGCAGTTCTTC. It translates to CASSATGNEQFF.